A single sample is the source of the 21 T cell receptor beta chains below, sequenced in a study of shared clonotypes between healthy human individuals. The naive CD8 fraction comprised CD45RO-negative cells positively selected for CCR7 and excluded terminally differentiated effector memory CD45RA+ cells. Sequencing was performed with immunoSEQ multiplex PCR; in TCRdb, only in-frame clones are kept and a portion is missing. The sample yields over 2,000,000 clones, around 95% seen once. Material: naive CD8+ T cells from PBMCs. The receptors derive from a man aged 18 to 30 in good health. Some clones in this sample may be carry-over from other donors' samples.

This chain joins TRBV28 and TRBJ2-1; 10 bases line up with TRBD2. Germline V CDR1 and CDR2: MDHEN, SYDVKM. V was pared by 3 bases and J by 5 bases, with 10 bases of the junction left unmatched. This CDR3 region has 17 residues. CDR3 nucleotide sequence: TGTGCCAGCAGTTTGGAGTTTGGACTAGCGGTAAACAATGAGCAGTTCTTC. It translates to CASSLEFGLAVNNEQFF. Looking up the rest from reference TRBV28 and TRBJ2-1 gives the full variable domain: DVKVTQSSRYLVKRTGEKVFLECVQDMDHENMFWYRQDPGLGLRLIYFSYDVKMKEKGDIPEGYSVSREKKERFSLILESASTNQTSMYLCASSLEFGLAVNNEQFFGPGTRLTVL.

As to this clone: Other DNA variants within this sample encode the same CDR3. V gene TRBV20-1 combines with J gene TRBJ2-7; D is undetermined. The V gene lost 3 bases and the J gene lost 0 bases, with 0 bases spanning the gap. The germline gives CDR1 DFQATT, CDR2 SNEGSKA (reference sequence). This CDR3 is 10 amino acids long. In DNA form, the CDR3 reads TGCAGTGCTAGCTCCTACGAGCAGTACTTC. This encodes CSASSYEQYF.

This clone has just one count. V is TRBV30 and J is TRBJ2-7, with a possible D match to TRBD1 (6 bases). Germline CDR1 reads GTSNPN; CDR2 reads SVGIG (reference sequence). Trimming cost V 2 bases and J 2 bases, with 16 bases left between them. The CDR3 is 15 amino acids. Here the CDR3 reads CAWSSGTPGAYEQYF. In DNA form, the CDR3 reads TGTGCCTGGAGTTCAGGGACACCAGGGGCCTACGAGCAGTACTTC.

This clone came up once. The rearrangement links TRBV28 to TRBJ2-3; D gene unclear. Trimming took 0 bases from V and 2 from J, leaving 6 bases between them. CDR1 and CDR2 (germline): MDHEN, SYDVKM. The CDR3 length is 14 residues. DNA of the CDR3: TGTGCCAGCAGTTTATGGTCTGCCACAGATACGCAGTATTTT. Translating gives CASSLWSATDTQYF.

This clone came up once. The chain uses TRBV10-3 and TRBJ2-5, with D possibly matching TRBD1 (6 bases). Per the germline V gene, CDR1 is ENHRY and CDR2 is SYGVKD. V was pared by 4 bases and J by 0 bases, with 12 bases between. The CDR3 covers 15 residues. The CDR3 nucleotides are TGTGCCATCAGTGTGGACAGAGAGTACCAAGAGACCCAGTACTTC. It translates to CAISVDREYQETQYF.

V usage is TRBV7-3 and J usage is TRBJ2-7; possibly TRBD2 for D (6 bases). The CDR3 sequence is 15 residues long. Germline loops: CDR1 SGHTA, CDR2 FQGTGA. V was trimmed by 3 bases and J by 2 bases, leaving 14 bases between them. The DNA of the CDR3 is TGTGCCAGCAGCTTGGGGACGGGAGCGACCTACGAGCAGTACTTC. Protein sequence: CASSLGTGATYEQYF. The whole variable domain, remainder taken from reference TRBV7-3 and TRBJ2-7, is GAGVSQTPSNKVTEKGKYVELRCDPISGHTALYWYRQSLGQGPEFLIYFQGTGAADDSGLPNDRFFAVRPEGSVSTLKIQRTERGDSAVYLCASSLGTGATYEQYFGPGTRLTVT.

With respect to this clone: Within the sample, other DNA sequences also encode this same CDR3. This chain links TRBV7-2 with TRBJ2-7; maybe TRBD1 (5 bases). The germline V gene encodes CDR1 SGHTA and CDR2 FQGNSA. V gave up 4 bases and J gave up 0 bases, with 13 bases separating them. This CDR3 comprises 15 residues. The CDR3: CASSWGGLSSYEQYF. The CDR3 nucleotides read TGTGCCAGCAGCTGGGGCGGCCTCAGCTCCTACGAGCAGTACTTC. Full variable domain (remainder filled in from reference TRBV7-2 and TRBJ2-7): GAGVSQSPSNKVTEKGKDVELRCDPISGHTALYWYRQSLGQGLEFLIYFQGNSAPDKSGLPSDRFSAERTGGSVSTLTIQRTQQEDSAVYLCASSWGGLSSYEQYFGPGTRLTVT.

This chain uses TRBV27 with TRBJ2-3; D is unclear. Germline-derived CDR1 and CDR2 are MNHEY and SMNVEV (reference sequence). Trimming left V 5 bases short and J 2 bases short, with 14 bases between. This CDR3 is built from 15 residues. The CDR3 DNA reads TGTGCCAGCAGTCTCCAGCGACCCTACACAGATACGCAGTATTTT. This translates into CASSLQRPYTDTQYF.

With regard to this clone: Other DNA sequences in the sample encode the same CDR3. The V gene is TRBV9, the J gene TRBJ2-7; 7 bases align to TRBD1. This CDR3 comprises 14 residues. With 0 bases clipped from V and 2 bases from J, the junction kept 2 bases outside the gene matches. Germline V gives CDR1 SGDLS, CDR2 YYNGEE. This CDR3 reads CASSVGQGAYEQYF. CDR3 nucleotides: TGTGCCAGCAGCGTAGGACAGGGCGCCTACGAGCAGTACTTC.

CDR3 nucleotide sequence: TGTGCCAGCCGATGGGGATCGGACACTGAAGCTTTCTTT. Residues: CASRWGSDTEAFF. J is TRBJ1-1 and V is TRBV7-9; D remains ambiguous. This CDR3 spans 13 amino acids. Trimming cost V 8 bases and J 3 bases, with 13 bases left between them. CDR1 and CDR2 from the germline V gene are SEHNR and FQNEAQ (reference sequence).

J is TRBJ2-1 and V is TRBV7-9; either TRBD1 or TRBD2 may supply D (5 bases each). V was shortened by 8 bases and J by 7 bases, with 12 bases between the two germline ends. CDR1 is SEHNR, CDR2 FQNEAQ, per germline (reference sequence). The CDR3 is made up of 12 amino acids. Here the CDR3 reads CASRYWGNEQFF. Here the CDR3 DNA reads TGTGCCAGCCGTTATTGGGGGAATGAGCAGTTCTTC.

J is TRBJ2-2 and V is TRBV28; D ambiguous. Germline loops: CDR1 MDHEN, CDR2 SYDVKM. This CDR3 is built from 13 residues. The germline V and J ends were trimmed by 3 bases and 6 bases, with 8 bases remaining between them. The CDR3 DNA reads as TGTGCCAGCAGTTTTCAACCCCCCGGGGAGCTGTTTTTT. Its protein product is CASSFQPPGELFF.

The chain uses TRBV7-2 and TRBJ2-2; 10 bases are a match to TRBD2. V lost 5 bases to trimming and J lost 1 base; unmatched junction nucleotides: 4. This CDR3 is 16 amino acids long. Germline V gene sequence: CDR1 SGHTA, CDR2 FQGNSA. CDR3: CASSPWTSGNTGELFF. In DNA form, the CDR3 reads TGTGCCAGCAGCCCATGGACTAGCGGGAACACCGGGGAGCTGTTTTTT. The full variable domain, with the rest looked up from reference TRBV7-2 and TRBJ2-2, is GAGVSQSPSNKVTEKGKDVELRCDPISGHTALYWYRQSLGQGLEFLIYFQGNSAPDKSGLPSDRFSAERTGGSVSTLTIQRTQQEDSAVYLCASSPWTSGNTGELFFGEGSRLTVL.

The CDR3 bases are TGTGCCAGCAGGGACAGCTCTGAAGCTTTCTTT. Protein sequence: CASRDSSEAFF. The chain has TRBV7-9 and TRBJ1-1, with TRBD1 as a possible D gene (6 bases). V dropped 6 bases and J dropped 6 bases, with 8 bases sitting between them. The CDR3 extends over 11 amino acids. Germline-derived CDR1 and CDR2 are SEHNR and FQNEAQ (reference sequence).

The chain combines TRBV4-3 with TRBJ1-2; D gene ambiguous. CDR1 is LGHNA and CDR2 is YSLEER in the germline V gene. The CDR3 spans 15 residues. Trimming cost V 0 bases and J 2 bases, with 10 bases left between them. Here the CDR3 DNA reads TGCGCCAGCAGCCAAGAAGACCTGCCCAACTATGGCTACACCTTC. Encoded protein: CASSQEDLPNYGYTF.

The V call is TRBV11-3, the J call TRBJ2-7; 15 bases map to TRBD2. The germline V gene encodes CDR1 SGHNT and CDR2 YENEEA. Germline trimming cut 8 bases from V and 2 bases from J; bases unmatched to any gene: 1. This CDR3 has 14 residues. DNA for the CDR3: TGTGCCAGCGGACTAGCGGGAGGGCCCTACGAGCAGTACTTC. Protein sequence: CASGLAGGPYEQYF.

This chain joins TRBV2 and TRBJ2-5; TRBD2 matches at 12 bases. V shed 6 bases and J 2 bases; nucleotides not matched to a gene: 4. Germline V gene data show CDR1 as SNHLY and CDR2 as FYNNEI. This CDR3 has 15 amino acids. In DNA form, the CDR3 reads TGTGCCAGCAGATGGCTAGCGGGAGGGCAAGAGACCCAGTACTTC. This gives the protein CASRWLAGGQETQYF.

The chain recombines TRBV6-5 with TRBJ2-7; D perhaps matches TRBD1 (5 bases). V was pared by 5 bases and J by 7 bases, with 18 bases between. Germline assignment: CDR1 MNHEY and CDR2 SVGAGI. This CDR3 has 14 residues. CDR3 in DNA: TGTGCCAGCAGTCCCCGCAAGGGGCACATAGAGCAGTACTTC. Residues: CASSPRKGHIEQYF.

V and J are TRBV2 and TRBJ1-4; maybe TRBD1 (5 bases). Germline CDR1 SNHLY, CDR2 FYNNEI. Trimming removed 0 bases at V and 11 bases at J, with 16 bases between. CDR3 length: 15 amino acids. The CDR3 loop reads CASSEAASWRGKLFF. The CDR3 DNA reads TGTGCCAGCAGTGAAGCGGCGTCGTGGCGGGGGAAACTGTTTTTT.

Concerning this clone itself: Distinct nucleotide sequences in the sample also encode this CDR3. The chain joins TRBV4-3 to TRBJ2-5; D is uncertain. Trimming took 1 base from V and 5 from J, leaving 8 bases between them. Germline values: CDR1 LGHNA, CDR2 YSLEER. This CDR3 region has 13 residues. CDR3 sequence: CASSQGSRETQYF. CDR3 bases: TGCGCCAGCAGCCAAGGCTCCCGTGAGACCCAGTACTTC.

Of note for this clone: In the same sample, other DNA sequences code for this CDR3. The J gene is TRBJ2-1, the V gene TRBV12-5, with TRBD2 as a possible D gene (5 bases). The germline V and J ends were trimmed by 1 base and 4 bases, with 5 bases remaining between them. Germline lookup yields CDR1 LGHNT and CDR2 FRNRAP. CDR3 size: 13 residues. CDR3 bases: TGTGCTAGTGGTTTGGGGACTTACAATGAGCAGTTCTTC. Its translation: CASGLGTYNEQFF. Full variable domain (outside the CDR3, taken from reference TRBV12-5 and TRBJ2-1): DARVTQTPRHKVTEMGQEVTMRCQPILGHNTVFWYRQTMMQGLELLAYFRNRAPLDDSGMPKDRFSAEMPDATLATLKIQPSEPRDSAVYFCASGLGTYNEQFFGPGTRLTVL.